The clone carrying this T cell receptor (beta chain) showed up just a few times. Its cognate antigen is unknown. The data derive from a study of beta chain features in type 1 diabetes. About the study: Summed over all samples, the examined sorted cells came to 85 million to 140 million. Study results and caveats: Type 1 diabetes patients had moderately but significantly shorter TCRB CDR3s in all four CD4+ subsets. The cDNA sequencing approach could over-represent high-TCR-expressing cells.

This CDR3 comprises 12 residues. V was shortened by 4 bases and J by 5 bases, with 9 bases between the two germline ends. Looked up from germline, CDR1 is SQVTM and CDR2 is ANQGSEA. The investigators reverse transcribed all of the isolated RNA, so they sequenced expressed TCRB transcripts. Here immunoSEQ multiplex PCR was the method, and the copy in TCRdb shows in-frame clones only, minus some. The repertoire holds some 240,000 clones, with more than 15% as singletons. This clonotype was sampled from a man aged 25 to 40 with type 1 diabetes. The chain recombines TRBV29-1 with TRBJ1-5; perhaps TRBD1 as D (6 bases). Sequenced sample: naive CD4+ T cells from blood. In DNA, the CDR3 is TGCAGCGTTGGGGCAGGGGATCAGCCCCAGCATTTT. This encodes CSVGAGDQPQHF.